This T cell receptor (beta chain) stems from a study of T and B cells in COVID-19 patients. Overall study: Peripheral blood came from COVID-19 patients with active infection or after recovery. Critical illness requiring mechanical ventilation or extracorporeal membrane oxygenation affected about 60% of the 20 active-infection patients.

Multiplex PCR with BIOMED2 TRB-A/B primer pools amplified TRB rearrangements. TCRdb re-called the multiplex PCR reads with MiXCR, one entry per CDR3 protein. The table lists 3,800 or so distinct CDR3 sequences, more than 20% of them singletons. The CDR3 has 14 amino acids. Germline V CDR1 and CDR2: LNHDA, SQIVND (reference sequence). The V and J ends lost 7 bases and 3 bases, in that order; junction bases with no gene match: 8. Within the sample, this clonotype is medium-sized. Blood genomic DNA input for TRB amplification was about 250-500 ng. The chain uses TRBV19 and TRBJ1-2; 7 bases fit TRBD1. The sample comprised blood. This TCR derives from a human donor with active COVID-19. CDR3 DNA sequence: TGTGCCAGTACGACTCAACAGGGGTACTATGGCTACACCTTC. Translating it yields CASTTQQGYYGYTF. The full variable domain, with the rest looked up from reference TRBV19 and TRBJ1-2, is DGGITQSPKYLFRKEGQNVTLSCEQNLNHDAMYWYRQDPGQGLRLIYYSQIVNDFQKGDIAEGYSVSREKKESFPLTVTSAQKNPTAFYLCASTTQQGYYGYTFGSGTRLTVV.